This TCR beta chain was recorded in a study of T-cell reconstitution after alpha-beta-depleted transplantation in children. Findings of the study overall: High day-60 TCRbeta diversity in some patients came from surviving recipient T cells and thymic progenitors. Where alpha-beta T cells came from about two months after transplant was reportedly several hundred expanded graft clones. Newly produced T cells mostly provided counts and TCRbeta diversity after one year, as hyperexpanded clones declined.

This clonotype has ten or more counts. What it binds is unknown. Trimming took 3 bases from V and 5 from J, leaving 14 bases between them. CDR1 and CDR2 from the germline V gene are DFQATT and SNEGSKA (reference sequence). The CDR3 length is 13 residues. During its preparation, the TCRbeta library received unique molecular identifiers. TCRdb re-called the PCR reads through MiXCR, storing one row per CDR3 protein. This table holds 200,000 or so distinct CDR3 sequences, approximately 8% found once. The chain couples TRBV20-1 to TRBJ2-7, with D possibly being TRBD1 (5 bases). The receptor comes from a male patient between 2 and 9 years old who had a stem cell transplant for acute myeloid leukemia, so the T cells may come from the graft donor. The source was PBMCs, mostly from graft donor cells, collected 360 days after TCRalphabeta/CD19-depleted stem cell transplant. CDR3 bases: TGCAGTGCTAGTGTGGGGCCCCACCACGAGCAGTACTTC. Its translation is CSASVGPHHEQYF.